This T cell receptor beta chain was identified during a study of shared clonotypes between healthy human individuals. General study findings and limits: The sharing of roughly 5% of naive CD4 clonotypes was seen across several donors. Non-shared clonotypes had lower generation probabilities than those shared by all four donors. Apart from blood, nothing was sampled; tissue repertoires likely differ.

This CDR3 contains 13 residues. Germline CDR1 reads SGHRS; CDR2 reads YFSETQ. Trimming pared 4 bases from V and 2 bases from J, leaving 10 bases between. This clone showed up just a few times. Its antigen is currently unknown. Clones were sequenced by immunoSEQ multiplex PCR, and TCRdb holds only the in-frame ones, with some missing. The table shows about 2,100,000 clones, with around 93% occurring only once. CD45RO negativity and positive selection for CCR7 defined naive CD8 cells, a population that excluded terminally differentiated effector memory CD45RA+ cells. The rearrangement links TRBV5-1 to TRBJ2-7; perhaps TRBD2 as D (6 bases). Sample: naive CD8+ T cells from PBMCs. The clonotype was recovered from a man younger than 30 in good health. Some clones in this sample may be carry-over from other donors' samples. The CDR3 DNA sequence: TGCGCCAGCAGCCTCAGGGAGGCCTACGAGCAGTACTTC. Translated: CASSLREAYEQYF.